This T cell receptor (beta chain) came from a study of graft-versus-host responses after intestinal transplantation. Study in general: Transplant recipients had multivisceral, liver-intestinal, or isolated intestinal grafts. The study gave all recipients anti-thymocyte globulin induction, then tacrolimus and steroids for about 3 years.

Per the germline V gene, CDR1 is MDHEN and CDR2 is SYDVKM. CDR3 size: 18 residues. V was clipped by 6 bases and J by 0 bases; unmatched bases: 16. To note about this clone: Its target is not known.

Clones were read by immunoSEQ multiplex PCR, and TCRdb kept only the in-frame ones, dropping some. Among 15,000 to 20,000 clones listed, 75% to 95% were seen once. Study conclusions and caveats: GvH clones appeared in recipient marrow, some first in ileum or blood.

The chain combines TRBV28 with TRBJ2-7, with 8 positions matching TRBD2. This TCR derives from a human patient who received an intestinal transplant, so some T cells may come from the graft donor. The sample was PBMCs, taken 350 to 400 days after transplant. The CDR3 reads CASSHETLLAASSYEQYF. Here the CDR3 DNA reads TGTGCCAGCAGCCACGAGACCTTACTAGCGGCTAGCTCCTACGAGCAGTACTTC.